This T cell receptor beta chain was identified in a study of CD8 T cells in ankylosing spondylitis. About this clonotype: Its specificity is not known.

Quantitative barcoded 5'-RACE was used to prepare TCR beta libraries. TCRdb recomputed calls from the 5' RACE reads with MiXCR, one row per CDR3 protein. The sample contains fewer than 500,000 distinct CDR3 sequences, about a fifth of which appear only once. Study results and limitations: Ankylosing spondylitis blood appeared to be characterized by a TCR beta motif of under 10 highly homologous variants. There was reportedly significant enrichment of clones that were disease-linked in matched ankylosing spondylitis synovial fluid.

Germline V CDR1 and CDR2: SGHRS, YFSETQ. V lost 1 base and J lost 5; bases outside the gene matches: 9. This CDR3 is built from 16 residues. This sequence was found in a male donor with ankylosing spondylitis. The sample consisted of blood, either unsorted or a sorted T cell fraction (not recorded which). The chain has TRBV5-1 and TRBJ2-1, with 7 bases identical to TRBD2. The CDR3 protein is CASSLWLAEVNNEQFF. CDR3 sequence (DNA): TGCGCCAGCAGCTTGTGGCTAGCGGAAGTAAACAATGAGCAGTTCTTC.